These 25 T cell receptor beta chains came from one sample sequenced in a study of human T cells and chemical hapten exposure. Each CDR3 protein gets one entry after TCRdb re-called the RACE reads with MiXCR. The table shows 360,000 or so distinct CDR3 sequences, with more than 5% occurring only once. Stated time point: patch test 2, 6 weeks after DPC sensitization. Treatment reported: therapeutic diphenylcyclopropenone sensitization with weekly scalp DPC. Source: whole blood, taken in connection with sensitization to the hapten diphenylcyclopropenone (DPC). The source is a woman younger than 30 with alopecia areata. Some clones in this sample may be carry-over from other donors' samples.

This clonotype was detected many times. The rearrangement joins TRBV6-5 to TRBJ1-4; unclear D gene. The germline V gene encodes CDR1 MNHEY and CDR2 SVGAGI. V was trimmed by 4 bases and J by 0 bases, leaving 9 bases between them. This CDR3 contains 15 residues. CDR3 residues: CASSSNFATNEKLFF. CDR3 sequence (DNA): TGTGCCAGCAGTTCGAACTTTGCAACTAATGAAAAACTGTTTTTT.

J is TRBJ1-6 and V is TRBV7-6; D gene unclear. Germline assignment: CDR1 SGHVS and CDR2 FNYEAQ. V lost 5 bases and J lost 5, with 19 bases in between. This CDR3 region has 17 residues. The CDR3 coding sequence is TGTGCCAGCAGCGGATCGCTGCAGTCGCGGGATAATTCACCCCTCCACTTT. Its translation: CASSGSLQSRDNSPLHF.

This clonotype was observed at least ten times. J is TRBJ2-1 and V is TRBV7-8, with TRBD1 identical over 8 bases. The CDR3 has 16 amino acids. V shed 3 bases and J 0 bases; nucleotides not matched to a gene: 4. From germline, CDR1 is SGHVS and CDR2 FQNEAQ. CDR3 protein: CASSFRDRGSYNEQFF. CDR3 coding DNA: TGTGCCAGCAGCTTTCGCGACAGGGGCTCCTACAATGAGCAGTTCTTC.

This clonotype was recorded at least ten times. The V and J genes are TRBV29-1 and TRBJ1-4; no clear D. V shed 4 bases and J shed 8 bases, with 5 bases lying between them. Germline CDR1 and CDR2: SQVTM and ANQGSEA. The CDR3 runs to 10 residues. The CDR3 sequence: CSVVQEKLFF. The CDR3 DNA reads TGCAGCGTTGTCCAAGAAAAACTGTTTTTT. The full variable domain, with the rest looked up from reference TRBV29-1 and TRBJ1-4, is SAVISQKPSRDICQRGTSLTIQCQVDSQVTMMFWYRQQPGQSLTLIATANQGSEATYESGFVIDKFPISRPNLTFSTLTVSNMSPEDSSIYLCSVVQEKLFFGSGTQLSVL.

This clonotype has just a few counts. The CDR3: CAISRDPQTGGYTF. In DNA, the CDR3 is TGTGCCATCAGTCGGGACCCCCAAACGGGTGGCTACACCTTC. The chain recombines TRBV10-3 with TRBJ1-2, with a weak D call TRBD1 (5 bases). CDR1 is ENHRY and CDR2 is SYGVKD in the germline V gene. The V end was cut by 5 bases, the J end by 7 bases, with 17 bases between. The CDR3 contains 14 residues.

DNA of the CDR3: TGTGCCAGCGAGAACAGGGGGCCTCAAGAGACCCAGTACTTC. As protein: CASENRGPQETQYF. V usage is TRBV6-1 and J usage is TRBJ2-5, with 9 bases identical to TRBD1. Per germline, CDR1 MNHNS and CDR2 SASEGT. CDR3 length equals 14 residues. V dropped 8 bases and J dropped 2; count of bases not matched to a gene: 6.

This rearrangement joins TRBV29-1 to TRBJ1-2; no clear D gene. The V gene's germline CDR1 is SQVTM and CDR2 ANQGSEA. The ends were cut back, 1 base at V and 5 bases at J, with 8 bases in the middle. The CDR3 is made up of 12 amino acids. In nucleotides, the CDR3 is TGCAGCGTTGAAGGGACGGCTTATGGCTACACCTTC. It encodes CSVEGTAYGYTF.

This clonotype was observed at least ten times. The genes are TRBV3-1 and TRBJ2-5; D gene uncertain. V gave up 1 base and J gave up 5 bases, with 5 bases separating them. Germline assignment: CDR1 LGHDT and CDR2 YNNKEL (reference sequence). The CDR3 runs to 12 residues. CDR3: CASSQAHETQYF. CDR3 DNA sequence: TGTGCCAGCAGCCAAGCACATGAGACCCAGTACTTC.

The sample holds many counts of this clonotype. This chain joins TRBV7-2 and TRBJ2-5; TRBD1 agrees at 8 bases. This CDR3 has 14 residues. The V gene end was trimmed by 3 bases and the J gene end by 1 base; junction bases not matched to a gene: 1. The germline CDR1 and CDR2 sequences are SGHTA and FQGNSA. The CDR3 DNA is TGTGCCAGCAGCTTCCAGGGGGCCCAAGAGACCCAGTACTTC. Its protein product is CASSFQGAQETQYF.

This clonotype has a count of ten or more. The gene calls are TRBV15 and TRBJ1-1; D not resolved. CDR1 LNHNV and CDR2 YYDKDF come from the germline V gene (reference sequence). The CDR3 contains 14 residues. The germline V and J ends were trimmed by 3 bases and 5 bases, with 13 bases remaining between them. The CDR3, as DNA: TGTGCCACCAGCAGGGCACTGGAAGGGACTGAAGCTTTCTTT. This gives the protein CATSRALEGTEAFF.

This clonotype appeared a few times. The V and J genes are TRBV9 and TRBJ2-5, with no clear D. Germline CDR1 SGDLS, CDR2 YYNGEE. V was clipped by 3 bases and J by 1 base, with 7 bases between them. This CDR3 has 13 residues. The CDR3 is CASSAAPQETQYF. Written as DNA, the CDR3 is TGTGCCAGCAGCGCCGCCCCCCAAGAGACCCAGTACTTC.

The V call is TRBV2, the J call TRBJ1-2; 9 bases match TRBD1. J lost 3 bases, V lost 6 bases, and 8 bases had no gene match. Germline loops: CDR1 SNHLY, CDR2 FYNNEI. The CDR3 spans 15 residues. Here the CDR3 reads CASRSAGTGYYGYTF. The CDR3, as DNA: TGTGCCAGCAGGTCCGCCGGGACAGGGTACTATGGCTACACCTTC.

This clonotype was seen at least ten times. The chain carries TRBV4-2 and TRBJ1-1; 7 positions agree with TRBD1. The CDR3 is 14 amino acids. Germline V gene lookup returns CDR1 LGHNA and CDR2 YNFKEQ. V gave up 4 bases and J gave up 10 bases; unmatched junction bases: 12. The CDR3: CASSRSGQGETAFF. DNA of the CDR3: TGTGCCAGCAGCCGGTCGGGCCAGGGGGAAACAGCTTTCTTT.

This clonotype was observed a handful of times. The V call is TRBV18, the J call TRBJ1-1, with D possibly matching TRBD1 (6 bases). Trimming shortened V by 3 bases and J by 9 bases, and 17 bases separated the two germline ends. Per germline, CDR1 KGHSH and CDR2 LQKENI. CDR3 size: 14 residues. Here the CDR3 DNA reads TGTGCCAGCTCACCCGCCCAACCGCAGGGGAAAGCTTTCTTT. As protein: CASSPAQPQGKAFF.

J is TRBJ1-1 and V is TRBV2; a weak D match, TRBD1 (5 bases). Trimming pared 4 bases from V and 10 bases from J, leaving 13 bases between. The length of the CDR3 is 12 residues. Germline-derived CDR1 and CDR2 are SNHLY and FYNNEI. DNA for the CDR3: TGTGCCAGCAGTGGGCAGGGTGCAAGAGCTTTCTTT. It yields the protein CASSGQGARAFF. Full variable domain (rest looked up from reference TRBV2 and TRBJ1-1): EPEVTQTPSHQVTQMGQEVILRCVPISNHLYFYWYRQILGQKVEFLVSFYNNEISEKSEIFDDQFSVERPDGSNFTLKIRSTKLEDSAMYFCASSGQGARAFFGQGTRLTVV.

The chain links TRBV20-1 to TRBJ1-4, with no clear D. The CDR3 runs to 12 residues. With 1 base removed from V and 10 bases from J, the gap between germline ends came to 10 bases. CDR1 DFQATT and CDR2 SNEGSKA come from the germline V gene (reference sequence). As DNA, the CDR3 is TGCAGTGCTAGAGCTGTTCCGGGAAAACTGTTTTTT. Its translation: CSARAVPGKLFF.

There are a few counts of this clonotype. The gene calls are TRBV7-2 and TRBJ2-5; TRBD2 might be the D (6 bases). This CDR3 contains 15 residues. Germline V gene lookup returns CDR1 SGHTA and CDR2 FQGNSA. Between the trimmed V and J ends, which lost 0 bases and 0 bases, there was a span of 8 bases. Written as DNA, the CDR3 is TGTGCCAGCAGCTTAGCGGGACTGGACCAAGAGACCCAGTACTTC. Protein product: CASSLAGLDQETQYF.

CDR3 region: CASSYSLSTSGDQETQYF. The CDR3 DNA is TGTGCCAGCAGTTACTCACTCTCGACTAGCGGGGACCAAGAGACCCAGTACTTC. V and J are TRBV6-5 and TRBJ2-5, with 11 nucleotides matching TRBD2. V lost 0 bases to trimming and J lost 0 bases; unmatched junction nucleotides: 6. Germline values: CDR1 MNHEY, CDR2 SVGAGI. The CDR3 extends over 18 amino acids.

V usage is TRBV20-1 and J usage is TRBJ2-3, with a possible D match to TRBD2 (5 bases). The V gene lost 6 bases and the J gene lost 5 bases, with 27 bases spanning the gap. CDR1 and CDR2 (germline): DFQATT, SNEGSKA (reference sequence). The CDR3 sequence is 17 residues long. Here the CDR3 reads CSAKDSRKAGRGDTQYF. CDR3 bases: TGCAGTGCCAAGGACTCCAGAAAAGCCGGTCGGGGAGATACGCAGTATTTT.

In its sample, this clonotype was seen once. The junction shows a germline mismatch at one end, possibly a read error. The chain is built from TRBV12-5 and TRBJ1-2, with D maybe TRBD1 (5 bases). Germline-derived CDR1 and CDR2 are LGHNT and FRNRAP. CDR3 length equals 14 residues. The CDR3 protein is CASGLVRGIYGHTF. The DNA for the CDR3 is TGTGCTAGTGGTTTGGTACGGGGGATCTATGGCCACACCTTC.

Concerning this clonotype itself: Germline is not matched at one junction end, which may reflect a read error. V gene TRBV10-3 combines with J gene TRBJ2-3, with TRBD2 matching over 12 bases. Germline CDR1 is ENHRY and CDR2 is SYGVKD. This CDR3 comprises 18 residues. Here the CDR3 reads CAITLASGGALGPDTQSF. The CDR3 nucleotides are TGTGCCATCACCTTGGCTAGCGGGGGGGCCTTGGGACCAGATACGCAGTCTTTT.

This clonotype occurred a few times. The chain couples TRBV4-1 to TRBJ2-7, with 10 bases identical to TRBD1. Germline V CDR1 and CDR2: MGHRA, YSYEKL. V lost 4 bases to trimming and J lost 3 bases; unmatched junction nucleotides: 6. The CDR3 covers 15 residues. CDR3 in amino acids: CASSRSGTGDYEQYF. The DNA for the CDR3 is TGCGCCAGCAGCCGGTCCGGGACAGGGGACTACGAGCAGTACTTC.

The CDR3 protein is CASSYWGLAGGQDEQFF. The CDR3 coding sequence is TGTGCCAGCAGTTACTGGGGCCTAGCGGGGGGGCAGGATGAGCAGTTCTTC. The chain employs TRBV6-2 or TRBV6-3 and TRBJ2-1; 12 nucleotides agree with TRBD2. The CDR3 loop spans 17 amino acids. The V and J ends lost 1 base and 8 bases, in that order; junction bases with no gene match: 9. Germline V gene sequence: CDR1 MNHEY, CDR2 SVGEGT.

The table lists this clonotype with a few counts. J is TRBJ2-3 and V is TRBV5-4; TRBD1 agrees at 7 bases. J was trimmed by 2 bases and V by 3 bases; bases with no gene match: 6. The CDR3 covers 15 residues. CDR1 is SGHNT and CDR2 is YYREEE in the germline V gene (reference sequence). This chain's CDR3 is CASSSDRDHTDTQYF. CDR3 nucleotides: TGTGCCAGCAGCTCTGACAGGGACCACACAGATACGCAGTATTTT.

Only a few counts were recorded for this clonotype. This chain links TRBV20-1 with TRBJ1-1, with a weak D call TRBD1 (5 bases). V was trimmed by 2 bases and J by 1 base, leaving 8 bases between them. The V gene's germline CDR1 is DFQATT and CDR2 SNEGSKA (reference sequence). This CDR3 spans 13 amino acids. CDR3 residues: CSARRGANTEAFF. Written as DNA, the CDR3 is TGCAGTGCTAGAAGGGGAGCGAACACTGAAGCTTTCTTT.